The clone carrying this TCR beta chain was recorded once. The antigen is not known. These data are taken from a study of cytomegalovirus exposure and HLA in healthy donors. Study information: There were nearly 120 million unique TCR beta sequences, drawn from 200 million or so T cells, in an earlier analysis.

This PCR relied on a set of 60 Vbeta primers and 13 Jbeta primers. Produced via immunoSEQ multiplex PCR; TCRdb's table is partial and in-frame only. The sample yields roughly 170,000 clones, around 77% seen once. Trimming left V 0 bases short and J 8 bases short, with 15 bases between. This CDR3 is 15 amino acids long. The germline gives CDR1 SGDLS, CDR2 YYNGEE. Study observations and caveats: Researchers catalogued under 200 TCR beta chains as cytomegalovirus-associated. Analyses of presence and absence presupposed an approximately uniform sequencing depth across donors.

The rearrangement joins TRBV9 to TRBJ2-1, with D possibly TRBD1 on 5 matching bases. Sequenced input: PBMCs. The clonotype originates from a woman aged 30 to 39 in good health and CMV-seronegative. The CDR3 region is CASSVEKGLWDEQFF. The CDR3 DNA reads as TGTGCCAGCAGCGTAGAGAAGGGGCTCTGGGATGAGCAGTTCTTC.